One and the same sample provided the 9 T cell receptor beta chains below, sequenced in a study of cytomegalovirus exposure and HLA in healthy donors. Use of 60 Vbeta and 13 Jbeta primers characterized the PCR. Libraries were prepared by immunoSEQ multiplex PCR; TCRdb keeps only in-frame clonotypes and omits some of them. The sample carries 190,000 or so clones, approximately 85% recorded once. Sequenced: PBMCs. All receptors come from a woman aged 45-65 years in good health and CMV-seropositive.

V gene TRBV7-8 combines with J gene TRBJ2-2, with D unresolved. V was cut by 5 bases and J by 2 bases, with 9 bases left in between. Germline lookup yields CDR1 SGHVS and CDR2 FQNEAQ. CDR3 length: 14 amino acids. The CDR3: CASSPISNTGELFF. CDR3 DNA: TGTGCCAGCAGCCCCATTAGCAACACCGGGGAGCTGTTTTTT.

This sequence joins TRBV29-1 and TRBJ2-5; D possibly corresponds to TRBD2 (6 bases). V was pared by 0 bases and J by 5 bases, with 13 bases between. CDR3 length equals 14 residues. Germline CDR1 reads SQVTM; CDR2 reads ANQGSEA. CDR3 nucleotide sequence: TGCAGCGTTGAAGAATTGGGGGGAGCCGAGACCCAGTACTTC. As protein: CSVEELGGAETQYF. Supplemented by reference TRBV29-1 and TRBJ2-5, the full variable domain reads SAVISQKPSRDICQRGTSLTIQCQVDSQVTMMFWYRQQPGQSLTLIATANQGSEATYESGFVIDKFPISRPNLTFSTLTVSNMSPEDSSIYLCSVEELGGAETQYFGPGTRLLVL.

The rearrangement links TRBV11-3 to TRBJ2-7; 8 positions match TRBD2. Germline V lookup: CDR1 SGHNT, CDR2 YENEEA. Unmatched junction bases numbered 1, after V lost 5 bases and J lost 1 base. The CDR3 sequence is 13 residues long. CDR3 protein: CASSPGGSYEQYF. DNA of the CDR3: TGTGCCAGCAGCCCGGGGGGGTCCTACGAGCAGTACTTC.

The chain combines TRBV6-5 with TRBJ2-5; TRBD2 agrees at 11 bases. Germline lookup yields CDR1 MNHEY and CDR2 SVGAGI. This CDR3 has 15 residues. V trimming: 5 bases; J trimming: 4 bases; junction bases outside the gene matches: 6. The CDR3 DNA reads as TGTGCCAGCAGTCCTCTAGCGGGAGGTGGAGAGACCCAGTACTTC. It encodes CASSPLAGGGETQYF.

For the CDR3, the DNA is TGTGCCAGCAGTTTATTCGCCAGCTACGAGCAGTACTTC. Translating gives CASSLFASYEQYF. The chain couples TRBV28 to TRBJ2-7; no reliable D call. This CDR3 contains 13 residues. From germline, CDR1 is MDHEN and CDR2 SYDVKM. Trimming shortened V by 1 base and J by 3 bases, and 7 bases separated the two germline ends.

This clone has only one observation. This chain connects TRBV5-5 to TRBJ1-1, with 8 bases that match TRBD1. Germline loops: CDR1 SGHKS, CDR2 YYEKEE (reference sequence). This CDR3 spans 17 amino acids. Germline trimming cut 3 bases from V and 0 bases from J; bases unmatched to any gene: 10. CDR3 loop: CASSSRDRSPLNTEAFF. The DNA of the CDR3 is TGTGCCAGCAGCTCCCGGGACAGGAGTCCCCTGAACACTGAAGCTTTCTTT. Together with reference TRBV5-5 and TRBJ1-1, the CDR3 gives the full variable domain: DAGVTQSPTHLIKTRGQQVTLRCSPISGHKSVSWYQQVLGQGPQFIFQYYEKEERGRGNFPDRFSARQFPNYSSELNVNALLLGDSALYLCASSSRDRSPLNTEAFFGQGTRLTVV.

The rearrangement links TRBV28 to TRBJ1-2; 7 bases are shared with TRBD1. This CDR3 region has 15 residues. The V gene's germline CDR1 is MDHEN and CDR2 SYDVKM. The V segment lost 5 bases and the J segment 8 bases; nucleotides outside the gene matches: 14. CDR3 bases: TGTGCCAGCAGTGTAGGGGGACAGACAGGCGGAGGCTACACCTTC. Protein: CASSVGGQTGGGYTF.

The chain combines TRBV7-9 with TRBJ2-1, with 9 bases identical to TRBD2. This CDR3 is built from 15 residues. Looked up from germline, CDR1 is SEHNR and CDR2 is FQNEAQ (reference sequence). Losses at the gene ends were 4 bases for V and 6 bases for J; bases not matched to a gene: 7. The DNA for the CDR3 is TGTGCCAGCAGCTCCCTAGCGGGGTACGGCAATGAGCAGTTCTTC. Its translation: CASSSLAGYGNEQFF.

The rearrangement links TRBV5-1 to TRBJ2-5; the match to TRBD2 covers 9 bases. The CDR3 has 16 amino acids. J was trimmed by 5 bases and V by 6 bases; bases with no gene match: 14. Germline CDR1 SGHRS, CDR2 YFSETQ. The CDR3 sequence is CASTLDGGGALETQYF. Written as DNA, the CDR3 is TGCGCCAGCACTCTGGACGGCGGGGGGGCACTCGAGACCCAGTACTTC.